Listed here are 25 T cell receptor beta chains from one sample, sequenced in a study of blood T cell repertoires in COVID-19. Measured with immunoSEQ multiplex PCR; TCRdb has only the in-frame clones, and not every one. The sample has about 170,000 clones, approximately 84% seen once. The material sequenced was peripheral blood. These receptor sequences come from a man aged 35-49 years who had recovered from COVID-19.

The chain uses TRBV7-9 and TRBJ1-1; the D gene is possibly TRBD1 (5 bases). Germline assignment: CDR1 SEHNR and CDR2 FQNEAQ (reference sequence). The ends were cut back, 4 bases at V and 8 bases at J, with 11 bases in the middle. This CDR3 comprises 12 residues. CDR3 nucleotide sequence: TGTGCCAGCAGCTATAACCAGGGAGAAGCTTTCTTT. Its translation: CASSYNQGEAFF.

The CDR3 bases are TGTGCCAGCAGCGTAGCTGCCCAAACAGGGGTTTGGTACGAGCAGTACTTC. Protein product: CASSVAAQTGVWYEQYF. The chain combines TRBV9 with TRBJ2-7; 7 positions match TRBD1. The CDR3 covers 17 residues. J lost 4 bases, V lost 0 bases, and 13 bases had no gene match. CDR1 is SGDLS and CDR2 is YYNGEE in the germline V gene.

The V and J genes are TRBV18 and TRBJ2-7; D perhaps matches TRBD1 (6 bases). This CDR3 is built from 17 residues. V shed 4 bases and J shed 2 bases, with 21 bases lying between them. CDR1 and CDR2 from the germline V gene are KGHSH and LQKENI. CDR3 sequence (DNA): TGTGCCAGCTCACTTACTGGAGGACAGCTCAAGCCCTACGAGCAGTACTTC. The encoded protein is CASSLTGGQLKPYEQYF.

The chain has TRBV4-1 and TRBJ2-2; 8 positions agree with TRBD2. Germline CDR1 and CDR2: MGHRA and YSYEKL. This CDR3 contains 17 residues. The V and J ends lost 0 bases and 5 bases, in that order; junction bases with no gene match: 8. This CDR3 is CASSQDEGGGRTGELFF. CDR3 nucleotide sequence: TGCGCCAGCAGCCAAGATGAGGGCGGGGGGCGGACCGGGGAGCTGTTTTTT.

CDR3 sequence: CASSRLAGRHEQFF. The DNA of the CDR3 is TGTGCCAGCAGTAGACTAGCGGGGCGTCATGAGCAGTTCTTC. The chain combines TRBV6-5 with TRBJ2-1, with 11 bases lining up with TRBD2. The CDR3 sequence is 14 residues long. With 5 bases clipped from V and 8 bases from J, the junction kept 5 bases outside the gene matches. CDR1 and CDR2 from the germline V gene are MNHEY and SVGAGI.

The sample holds a few counts of this clone. The chain carries TRBV4-3 and TRBJ1-2, with D unresolved. Germline V gene data show CDR1 as LGHNA and CDR2 as YSLEER. V was pared by 0 bases and J by 0 bases, with 8 bases between. The length of the CDR3 is 15 residues. The CDR3 bases are TGCGCCAGCAGCCAAGACTGGGCAGCTAACTATGGCTACACCTTC. Encoded protein: CASSQDWAANYGYTF.

The J gene is TRBJ1-1, the V gene TRBV2; D is ambiguous. Trimming left V 5 bases short and J 5 bases short, with 12 bases between. The germline V gene encodes CDR1 SNHLY and CDR2 FYNNEI. This CDR3 has 13 amino acids. The CDR3 sequence: CASSHHSGTEAFF. Here the CDR3 DNA reads TGTGCCAGCAGTCACCACTCGGGGACTGAAGCTTTCTTT.

The chain couples TRBV9 to TRBJ2-3; 12 nucleotides agree with TRBD2. The CDR3 sequence is 17 residues long. Unmatched junction bases numbered 12, after V lost 4 bases and J lost 6 bases. Germline values: CDR1 SGDLS, CDR2 YYNGEE. The CDR3 DNA follows: TGTGCCAGCAGCCCCGCATCTAGCGGGGGGGCAGGTGATACGCAGTATTTT. It translates to CASSPASSGGAGDTQYF.

The chain employs TRBV6-6 and TRBJ1-1; 7 bases fit TRBD1. V was pared by 5 bases and J by 6 bases, with 15 bases of the junction left unmatched. The CDR3 is 16 residues long. Germline V gene lookup returns CDR1 MNHNY and CDR2 SVGAGI (reference sequence). The CDR3 nucleotides read TGTGCCAGCAGTCCGGGAGGGGGCAGGGCGGGTCCTGAAGCTTTCTTT. Amino acids: CASSPGGGRAGPEAFF.

This chain links TRBV19 with TRBJ2-5, with 8 bases fitting TRBD1. The CDR3 is made up of 15 amino acids. Trimming cost V 5 bases and J 1 base; bases outside gene matches: 6. Germline values: CDR1 LNHDA, CDR2 SQIVND (reference sequence). The CDR3 nucleotides read TGTGCCAGTAGTTGGGGACAGGTCCCCCAAGAGACCCAGTACTTC. Protein: CASSWGQVPQETQYF.

This clone has just a few counts. The V call is TRBV6-2 or TRBV6-3, the J call TRBJ2-6; 7 bases are a match to TRBD1. Trimming cost V 5 bases and J 2 bases; bases outside gene matches: 0. In germline, CDR1 is MNHEY, CDR2 SVGEGT. The CDR3 is 14 residues long. CDR3 DNA sequence: TGTGCCAGCAGTACAGGGGCTGGGGCCAACGTCCTGACTTTC. Amino acid sequence: CASSTGAGANVLTF.

The genes are TRBV7-2 and TRBJ1-1; possible D gene TRBD1, 6 bases. In germline, CDR1 is SGHTA, CDR2 FQGNSA. Trimming left V 0 bases short and J 1 base short, with 12 bases between. This CDR3 has 16 amino acids. The CDR3 protein is CASSLATGTPNTEAFF. CDR3 sequence (DNA): TGTGCCAGCAGCTTAGCGACAGGAACACCGAACACTGAAGCTTTCTTT.

The genes are TRBV25-1 and TRBJ1-1; D call uncertain. Trimming stripped 0 bases from V and 0 bases from J, with 5 bases between. CDR3 length: 14 amino acids. Per germline, CDR1 MGHDK and CDR2 SYGVNS. DNA for the CDR3: TGTGCCAGCAGTGAATATGACTTGAACACTGAAGCTTTCTTT. Residues: CASSEYDLNTEAFF.

The V gene is TRBV5-4, the J gene TRBJ1-6; a possible D gene is TRBD1 (5 bases). Germline V gives CDR1 SGHNT, CDR2 YYREEE (reference sequence). The V gene lost 4 bases and the J gene lost 0 bases, with 8 bases spanning the gap. The CDR3 has 15 residues. The CDR3 DNA is TGTGCCAGCAGCGGGGGGAGCTCCTATAATTCACCCCTCCACTTT. It specifies CASSGGSSYNSPLHF.

V and J are TRBV5-4 and TRBJ2-7, with TRBD2 as a possible D gene (6 bases). V was shortened by 3 bases and J by 0 bases, with 10 bases between the two germline ends. The germline V gene has CDR1 SGHNT and CDR2 YYREEE (reference sequence). The CDR3 extends over 14 amino acids. The CDR3 sequence: CASSSGGTSYEQYF. As DNA, the CDR3 is TGTGCCAGCAGCTCCGGCGGGACCTCCTACGAGCAGTACTTC.

This chain joins TRBV9 and TRBJ1-5, with D uncertain. Germline V gene data show CDR1 as SGDLS and CDR2 as YYNGEE. Trimming pared 1 base from V and 3 bases from J, leaving 8 bases between. This CDR3 has 14 amino acids. CDR3 loop: CASSVSQSNQPQHF. Written as DNA, the CDR3 is TGTGCCAGCAGCGTATCACAGTCCAATCAGCCCCAGCATTTT.

The chain combines TRBV4-3 with TRBJ2-2; D unresolved. Trimming left V 4 bases short and J 6 bases short, with 15 bases between. The V gene's germline CDR1 is LGHNA and CDR2 YSLEER. The CDR3 is made up of 15 amino acids. The CDR3 DNA is TGCGCCAGCAGCCCCAGTGGAGCTTCCGCCGGGGAGCTGTTTTTT. Translated, it gives CASSPSGASAGELFF.

The CDR3 region is CASSFPPQGKDTQYF. Written as DNA, the CDR3 is TGTGCCAGCAGCTTTCCTCCCCAGGGTAAAGATACGCAGTATTTT. This chain uses TRBV12-1 with TRBJ2-3; the table's D gene call, TRBD1, was not cross checked with the DNA. TRBV12-1 is described as a pseudogene. The CDR3 totals 15 residues.

The rearrangement links TRBV19 to TRBJ1-2; possibly TRBD1 for D (6 bases). The length of the CDR3 is 15 residues. Per germline, CDR1 LNHDA and CDR2 SQIVND (reference sequence). Trimming left V 7 bases short and J 7 bases short, with 22 bases between. Here the CDR3 DNA reads TGTGCCAGTACCATCACCAGGGGAGGGGAGGTTGGCTACACCTTC. Its translation is CASTITRGGEVGYTF.

J is TRBJ1-2 and V is TRBV4-3; 7 bases fit TRBD1. The CDR3 totals 18 residues. Trimming at V came to 0 bases and at J to 6 bases, leaving 16 bases not matched to a gene. Germline-derived CDR1 and CDR2 are LGHNA and YSLEER. CDR3: CASSQEGPWARTGNGYTF. DNA for the CDR3: TGCGCCAGCAGCCAAGAAGGTCCTTGGGCCCGGACAGGAAATGGCTACACCTTC.

The V call is TRBV6-2 or TRBV6-3, the J call TRBJ1-2; 7 bases map to TRBD1. The CDR3 is made up of 14 amino acids. Germline V gives CDR1 MNHEY, CDR2 SVGEGT. J was trimmed by 6 bases and V by 8 bases; bases with no gene match: 12. The DNA for the CDR3 is TGTGCCAGCGGTTCCCCGGACAGGCTGCATGGCTACACCTTC. Translation: CASGSPDRLHGYTF.

This clone appeared a few times. This sequence joins TRBV30 and TRBJ2-6; perhaps TRBD2 as D (6 bases). Germline CDR1 is GTSNPN and CDR2 is SVGIG (reference sequence). The CDR3 is 15 amino acids. The V and J ends lost 3 bases and 1 base respectively, with 10 bases between them. For the CDR3, the DNA is TGTGCCTGGAGGGAGGGGAGGTCTGGGGCCAACGTCCTGACTTTC. Translating gives CAWREGRSGANVLTF.

The chain combines TRBV7-6 with TRBJ2-5; a possible D gene is TRBD2 (5 bases). Trimming pared 3 bases from V and 5 bases from J, leaving 16 bases between. CDR3 length: 15 residues. The germline CDR1 and CDR2 sequences are SGHVS and FNYEAQ. The CDR3 is CASSLEATRGETQYF. The DNA of the CDR3 is TGTGCCAGCAGCTTGGAGGCAACTCGAGGGGAGACCCAGTACTTC.

The V call is TRBV15, the J call TRBJ2-7; 12 bases align to TRBD2. The V and J ends lost 8 bases and 3 bases, in that order; junction bases with no gene match: 2. Germline lookup yields CDR1 LNHNV and CDR2 YYDKDF (reference sequence). CDR3 size: 13 residues. CDR3 nucleotides: TGTGCCACCGAGACTAGCGGGGGCTACGAGCAGTACTTC. Its protein is CATETSGGYEQYF.

This clone was counted a single time. The germline gene is not matched at one end of the junction; a read error may be the cause. The V call is TRBV27, the J call TRBJ2-2; 9 bases are a match to TRBD1. Germline assignment: CDR1 MNHEY and CDR2 SMNVEV (reference sequence). CDR3 size: 19 residues. DNA of the CDR3: TGTGCCAGCAGTGTATCATGGTGGACAGGGGAAGTCAACACCGGGGAGCTGTTTTTT. It specifies CASSVSWWTGEVNTGELFF.